The following is a T cell receptor (beta chain) sequence with its context. Its antigen is not identified. Germline V gene lookup returns CDR1 SGHTA and CDR2 FQGNSA. After removal of 1 base from V and 6 bases from J, the junction contained 2 bases not matched to a gene. CDR3 size: 14 residues. The data were produced by immunoSEQ multiplex PCR, yet TCRdb's version contains in-frame clones alone and is incomplete. Among about 58,000 clones listed, about three quarters were seen once. This sample is part of a study of cytotoxic CD8 clonotypes in ibrutinib-treated CLL. Study observations and caveats: The public clonotypes identified were infrequent and showed contraction or stability on treatment.

The sequencing used PBMCs, collected after 12 months of ibrutinib treatment. The source is a human donor with chronic lymphocytic leukemia. V gene TRBV7-2 combines with J gene TRBJ2-3; 9 bases align to TRBD2. In nucleotides, the CDR3 is TGTGCCAGCAGCTTAGGCGGGAGGGTGGATACGCAGTATTTT. It translates to CASSLGGRVDTQYF.